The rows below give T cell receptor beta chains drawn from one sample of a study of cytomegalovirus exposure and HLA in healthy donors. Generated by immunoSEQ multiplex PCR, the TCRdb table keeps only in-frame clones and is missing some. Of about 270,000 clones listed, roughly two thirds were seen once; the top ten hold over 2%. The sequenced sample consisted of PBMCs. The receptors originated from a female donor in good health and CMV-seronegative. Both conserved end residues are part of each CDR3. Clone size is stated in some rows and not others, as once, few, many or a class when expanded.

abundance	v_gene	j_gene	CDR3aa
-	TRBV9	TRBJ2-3	CASTLAGGTDTQYF
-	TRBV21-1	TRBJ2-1	CASSSLTEVYNEQFF
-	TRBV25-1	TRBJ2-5	CASSEGGRNQETQYF
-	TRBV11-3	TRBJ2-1	CASSETSVYSYNEQFF
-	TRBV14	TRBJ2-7	CASSLQTGGYEQYF
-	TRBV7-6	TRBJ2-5	CASSLDRGGETQYF
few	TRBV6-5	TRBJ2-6	CASSKKGAGANVLTF
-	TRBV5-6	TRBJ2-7	CASSLGGGSIDEQYF
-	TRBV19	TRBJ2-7	CASSLRGSFSYEQYF
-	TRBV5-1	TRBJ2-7	CASSLGGQGGYEQYF
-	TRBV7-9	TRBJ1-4	CASSSRTDSNEKLFF
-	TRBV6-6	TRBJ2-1	CASSRDWLNEQFF
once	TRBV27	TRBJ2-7	CASSWGGEQYF
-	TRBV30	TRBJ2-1	CAWSAQGNEQFF
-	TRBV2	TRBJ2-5	CAHRVQETQYF
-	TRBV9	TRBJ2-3	CASSVDSGGTDTQYF
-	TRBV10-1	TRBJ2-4	CASSELVEGALKNIQYF
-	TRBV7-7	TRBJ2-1	CASSPEVAVSYNEQFF
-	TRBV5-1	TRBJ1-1	CASSLGLQGAAEAFF
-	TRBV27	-	CASSPLAGGSGEQYF
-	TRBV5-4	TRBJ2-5	CASSQDTGTDQETQYF
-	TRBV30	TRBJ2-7	CAWGSPEAPSPYEQYF
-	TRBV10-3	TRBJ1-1	CAIRTESNTEAFF
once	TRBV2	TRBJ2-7	CASRGGLALEGHF
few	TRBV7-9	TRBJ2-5	CASSRQLEETQYF
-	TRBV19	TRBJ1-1	CASSIQAIHTEAFF
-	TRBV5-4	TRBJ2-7	CASSYRDRGTYEQYF
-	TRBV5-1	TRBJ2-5	CASRPGASGSRETQYF
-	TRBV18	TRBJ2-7	CASSPPAAGAVGQYF
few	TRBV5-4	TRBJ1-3	CASSLGLSGNTIYF
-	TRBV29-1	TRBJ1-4	CSVSTPGQGNEKLFF
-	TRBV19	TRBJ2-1	CASSPLQVKLAGLYYNEQFF
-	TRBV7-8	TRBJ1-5	CASSLGDWGDQPQHF
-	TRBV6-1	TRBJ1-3	CASSEKAGYSGNTIYF
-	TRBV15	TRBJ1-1	CATSREQGWDTEAFF
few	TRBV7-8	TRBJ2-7	CASSSPQTGPSYEQYF
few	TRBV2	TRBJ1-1	CASRRQGNTEAFF
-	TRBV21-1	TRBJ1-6	CASIPGQGAVTHNSPLHF
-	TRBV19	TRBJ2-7	CASSPGGVYEQYF
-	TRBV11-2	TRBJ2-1	CASSRPGLAGNEQFF
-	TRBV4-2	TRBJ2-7	CASSQEAGPYEQYF
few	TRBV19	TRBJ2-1	CASTELGRNDNNEQFF
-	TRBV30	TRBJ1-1	CAWSGREGTEAFF
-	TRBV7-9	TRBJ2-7	CSSSLTSGMAKEQYF
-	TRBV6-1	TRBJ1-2	CASSEPGQGGYGYTF